Sequencing of this T cell receptor (beta chain) was carried out in a study of cytomegalovirus exposure and HLA in healthy donors. In germline, CDR1 is KGHSH, CDR2 LQKENI. The CDR3 has 17 residues. V dropped 3 bases and J dropped 0; count of bases not matched to a gene: 7. Clones were read by immunoSEQ multiplex PCR, and TCRdb kept only the in-frame ones, dropping some. The data contain around 95,000 clones, 85% of them seen just once; the ten biggest clones take up 20%. To note about this clone: The antigen remains unidentified.

Regarding the study as a whole: Through in vitro validation, a few CMV-associated chains were shown to be specific for CMV antigens.

What was sequenced was PBMCs. The rearrangement links TRBV18 to TRBJ2-2; TRBD2 matches 7 bases. The receptor was derived from a man aged 18 to 35 in good health and CMV-seropositive. The CDR3, as DNA: TGTGCCAGCTCACCTGCTAGCGGTAACCCGAACACCGGGGAGCTGTTTTTT. Protein sequence: CASSPASGNPNTGELFF.